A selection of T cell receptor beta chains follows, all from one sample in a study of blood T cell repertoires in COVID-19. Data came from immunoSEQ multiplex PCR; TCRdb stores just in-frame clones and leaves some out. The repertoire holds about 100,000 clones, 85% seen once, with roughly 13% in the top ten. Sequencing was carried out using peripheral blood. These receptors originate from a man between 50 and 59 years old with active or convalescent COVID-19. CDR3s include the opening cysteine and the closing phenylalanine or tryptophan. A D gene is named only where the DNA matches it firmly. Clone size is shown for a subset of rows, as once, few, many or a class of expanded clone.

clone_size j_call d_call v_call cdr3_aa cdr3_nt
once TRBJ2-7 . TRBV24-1 CATSDSGLIDPEQYF TGTGCCACCAGTGACTCGGGACTGATAGATCCCGAGCAGTACTTC
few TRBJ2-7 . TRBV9 CASSVASGLNYEQYF TGTGCCAGCAGCGTAGCGAGCGGACTAAACTACGAGCAGTACTTC
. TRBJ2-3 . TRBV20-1 CSAESTDTQYF TGCAGTGCTGAGAGTACAGATACGCAGTATTTT
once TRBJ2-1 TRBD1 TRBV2 CASSDIGGAGFEQFF TGTGCCAGCAGTGATATAGGGGGCGCGGGTTTTGAGCAGTTCTTC
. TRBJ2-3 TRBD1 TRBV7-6 CASSRDRVASVTQYF TGTGCCAGCAGCCGGGACAGGGTAGCTTCAGTTACGCAGTATTTT
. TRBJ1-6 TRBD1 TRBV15 CATSMTGDSPLHF TGTGCCACCAGCATGACAGGGGATTCACCCCTCCACTTT
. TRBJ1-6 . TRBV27 CASSSRGYNSPLHF TGTGCCAGCAGTTCTAGGGGATATAATTCACCCCTCCACTTT
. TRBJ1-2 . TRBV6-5 CASSKRRQLYGYTF TGTGCCAGCAGCAAGAGGAGACAGCTCTATGGCTACACCTTC
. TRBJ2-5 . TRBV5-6 CASSTLSEEYGQETQYF TGTGCCAGCAGCACACTCAGTGAGGAGTACGGCCAAGAGACCCAGTACTTC
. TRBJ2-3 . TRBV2 CASTGQIRGDTQYF TGTGCCAGTACCGGACAGATCCGCGGGGATACGCAGTATTTT
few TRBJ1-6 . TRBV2 CASSVTDNSPLHF TGTGCCAGCAGTGTTACTGATAATTCACCCCTCCACTTT
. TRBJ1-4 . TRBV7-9 CASSLSLQQNEKLFF TGTGCCAGCAGCTTAAGTTTACAACAGAATGAAAAACTGTTTTTT
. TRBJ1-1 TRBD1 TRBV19 CASSVGQGTTEAFF TGTGCCAGTAGTGTCGGACAGGGGACGACTGAAGCTTTCTTT
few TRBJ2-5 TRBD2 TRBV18 CASSPSLAGAPGQETQYF TGTGCCAGCTCCCCCAGCCTAGCGGGAGCCCCGGGCCAAGAGACCCAGTACTTC
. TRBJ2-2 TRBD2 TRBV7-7 CASRLLAGDTGELFF TGTGCTAGCAGGCTCCTAGCGGGAGACACCGGGGAGCTGTTTTTT
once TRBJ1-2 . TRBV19 CASSPQYYGYTF TGTGCCAGTAGTCCTCAGTACTATGGCTACACCTTC
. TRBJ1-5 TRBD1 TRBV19 CASSIALTGGQPQHF TGTGCCAGTAGTATAGCTTTAACAGGGGGTCAGCCCCAGCATTTT
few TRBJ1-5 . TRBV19 CASTGDNQPQHF TGTGCCAGTACGGGGGACAATCAGCCCCAGCATTTT